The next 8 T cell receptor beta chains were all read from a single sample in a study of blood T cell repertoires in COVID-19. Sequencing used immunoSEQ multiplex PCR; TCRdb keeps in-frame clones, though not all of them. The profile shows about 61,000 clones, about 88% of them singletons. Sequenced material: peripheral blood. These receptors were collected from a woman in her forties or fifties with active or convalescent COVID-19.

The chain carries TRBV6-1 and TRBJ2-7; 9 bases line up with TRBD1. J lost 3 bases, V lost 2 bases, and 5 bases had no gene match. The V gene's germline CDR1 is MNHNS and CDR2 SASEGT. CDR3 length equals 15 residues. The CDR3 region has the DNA TGTGCCAGCAGTGAATATTGGGACAGGGACTACGAGCAGTACTTC. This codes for CASSEYWDRDYEQYF.

CDR3 loop: CASSVGPPGQGSYGYTF. CDR3 nucleotide sequence: TGTGCCAGCAGCGTAGGTCCCCCCGGGCAGGGGAGCTATGGCTACACCTTC. The V gene is TRBV9, the J gene TRBJ1-2; TRBD1 might be the D (6 bases). Per the germline V gene, CDR1 is SGDLS and CDR2 is YYNGEE. Trimming pared 0 bases from V and 4 bases from J, leaving 19 bases between. The CDR3 is 17 amino acids.

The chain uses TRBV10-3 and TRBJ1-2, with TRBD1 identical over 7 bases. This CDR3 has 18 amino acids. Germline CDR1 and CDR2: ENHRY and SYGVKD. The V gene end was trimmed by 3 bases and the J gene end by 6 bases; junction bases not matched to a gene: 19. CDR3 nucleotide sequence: TGTGCCATCAGTGACCCCGTGTTAAATCCGACAGGGCCCAATGGCTACACCTTC. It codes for CAISDPVLNPTGPNGYTF.

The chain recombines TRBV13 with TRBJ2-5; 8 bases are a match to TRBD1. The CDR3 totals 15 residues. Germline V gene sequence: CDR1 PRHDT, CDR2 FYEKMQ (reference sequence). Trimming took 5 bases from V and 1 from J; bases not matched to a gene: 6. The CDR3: CASSPRQGTQETQYF. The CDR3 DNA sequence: TGTGCCAGCAGCCCACGACAGGGGACCCAAGAGACCCAGTACTTC.

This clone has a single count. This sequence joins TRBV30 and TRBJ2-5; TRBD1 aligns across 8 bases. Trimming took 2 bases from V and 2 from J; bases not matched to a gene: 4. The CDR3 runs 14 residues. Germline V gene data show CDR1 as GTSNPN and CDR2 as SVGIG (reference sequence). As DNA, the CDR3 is TGTGCCTGGAGTATAACAGGGGGTCAAGAGACCCAGTACTTC. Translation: CAWSITGGQETQYF.

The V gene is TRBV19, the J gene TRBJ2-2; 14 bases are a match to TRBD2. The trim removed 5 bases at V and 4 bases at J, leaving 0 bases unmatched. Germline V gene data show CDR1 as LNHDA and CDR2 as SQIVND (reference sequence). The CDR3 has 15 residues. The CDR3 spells CASSGTSGSTGELFF. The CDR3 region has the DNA TGTGCCAGTAGTGGGACTAGCGGGAGCACCGGGGAGCTGTTTTTT.

For the CDR3, the DNA is TGTGCCAGCAGCTCCCGTCTTGAGCAGTTCTTC. It is translated as CASSSRLEQFF. The genes are TRBV11-2 and TRBJ2-1, with D unresolved. Per germline, CDR1 SGHAT and CDR2 FQNNGV. This CDR3 has 11 amino acids. The V gene lost 4 bases and the J gene lost 9 bases, with 7 bases spanning the gap.

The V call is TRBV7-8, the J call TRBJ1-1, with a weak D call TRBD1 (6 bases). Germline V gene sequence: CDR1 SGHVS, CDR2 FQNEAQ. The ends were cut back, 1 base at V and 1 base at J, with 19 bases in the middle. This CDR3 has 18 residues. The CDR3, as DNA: TGTGCCAGCAGCTTAGAGCTTTGGAACAGGGCTAAGAACACTGAAGCTTTCTTT. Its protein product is CASSLELWNRAKNTEAFF.